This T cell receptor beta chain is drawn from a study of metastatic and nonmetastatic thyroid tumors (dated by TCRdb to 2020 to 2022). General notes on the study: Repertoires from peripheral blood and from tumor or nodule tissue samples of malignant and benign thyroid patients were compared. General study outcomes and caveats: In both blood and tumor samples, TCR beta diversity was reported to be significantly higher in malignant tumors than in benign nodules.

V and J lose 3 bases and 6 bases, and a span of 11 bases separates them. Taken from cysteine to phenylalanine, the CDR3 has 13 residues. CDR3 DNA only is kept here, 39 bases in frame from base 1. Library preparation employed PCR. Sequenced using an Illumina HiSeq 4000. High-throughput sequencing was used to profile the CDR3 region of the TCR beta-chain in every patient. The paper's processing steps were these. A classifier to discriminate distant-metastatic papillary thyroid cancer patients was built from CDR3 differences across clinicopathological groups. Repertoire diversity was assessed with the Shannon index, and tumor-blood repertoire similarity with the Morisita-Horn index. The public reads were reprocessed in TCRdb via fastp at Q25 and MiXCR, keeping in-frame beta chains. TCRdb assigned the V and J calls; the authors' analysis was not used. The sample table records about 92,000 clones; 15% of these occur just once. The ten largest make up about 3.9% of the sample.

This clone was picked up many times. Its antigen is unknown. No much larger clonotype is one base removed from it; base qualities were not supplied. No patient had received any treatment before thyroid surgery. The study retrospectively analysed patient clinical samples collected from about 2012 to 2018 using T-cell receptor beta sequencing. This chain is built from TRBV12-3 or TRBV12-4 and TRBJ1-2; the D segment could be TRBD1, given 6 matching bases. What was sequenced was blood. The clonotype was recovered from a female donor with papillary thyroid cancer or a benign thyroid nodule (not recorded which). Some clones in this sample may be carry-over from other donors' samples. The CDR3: CASSLGEGDGYTF. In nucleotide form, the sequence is TGTGCCAGCAGTTTGGGGGAGGGGGATGGCTACACCTTC.